This T cell receptor beta chain was captured by sequencing in a study of blood T cell repertoires in COVID-19. Study overall: PBMCs, B-cell-depleted T cells, or T cells were the source of the cDNA or gDNA that made up the material.

Unmatched junction bases numbered 1, after V lost 4 bases and J lost 2 bases. This CDR3 is 14 amino acids long. Germline V CDR1 and CDR2: LNHDA, SQIVND (reference sequence). Some clones are missing from TCRdb's copy, which holds only in-frame ones; the method was immunoSEQ multiplex PCR. The repertoire holds roughly 300,000 clones, with less than 90% as singletons. Input material: peripheral blood. This TCR derives from a woman aged 30 to 39 with COVID-19, enrolled during active disease. V usage is TRBV19 and J usage is TRBJ2-1, with 8 positions matching TRBD2. The CDR3 nucleotides read TGTGCCAGTAGTACCGGGGGGGCCTACAATGAGCAGTTCTTC. Translating it yields CASSTGGAYNEQFF.